This T cell receptor (beta chain) was captured in a study of blood T cells in healthy people across ages (dated by TCRdb to between 2015 and 2017). Looking at the study overall: In model experiments, roughly one uniquely barcoded TCR beta cDNA molecule per two T cells was captured by template switching. The study measured age-related changes in TCR beta repertoire diversity using deep sequencing normalized with unique cDNA molecular identifiers. Four age groups were formed from the donors: young (average roughly 15 years), middle-aged (less than 40), aged (62) and long-lived (more than 75). To avoid experimental bias, donors of different ages were randomly spread across the sequencing lanes. The study analyzed two additional independent replicas of 1 million unique cDNA reads from the same blood draw for two donors, one aged 18 to 29 and one aged 80 or older. Study-level results and caveats: Observed TCR beta diversity correlated strongly with the percentage of naive T cells measured by flow cytometry. Bulk unsorted PBMC profiling prevented conclusive comparison of naive and antigen-experienced compartments. Estimates of total diversity based on one million sequenced T cells were considered lower bounds and underestimates. Observed TCR beta diversity per million T cells fell roughly linearly with age, and a significant reduction was already apparent by age around 44. Because donor CMV infection status was unknown, age-related changes in expanded clonotypes were potentially confounded. Compared with the aged group, the long-lived group had more naive CD4+ T cells, fewer expanded clones and increased TCR diversity, suggesting age selection.

Remarks on this clonotype: The antigen it recognizes is unknown. No qualities accompany the bases; no much larger clone lies one base away.

CDR1 and CDR2 are read off the germline V gene (reference sequence) as LGHDT and YNNKEL. The trim is 1 base for V and 0 bases for J, with a gap of 13 bases between the germline ends. Its CDR3 holds 16 amino acids, cysteine through phenylalanine. The entry retains the CDR3 DNA only, 48 bases that are in frame from base 1. The donors were 40 or so Caucasian individuals from Russia, aged 6 to 90 years, who were systemically healthy. Each donor gave around 9 milliliters of peripheral blood, collected into EDTA-treated Vacutainer tubes. Ficoll-Paque density-gradient centrifugation was used to isolate PBMCs, with at least 6.5 million per sample. Trizol reagent was used to extract total RNA from the PBMCs, yielding at least 6 micrograms per sample. The percentages of naive CD45RAhigh/CD27high T cells were determined by flow cytometry on a PBMC aliquot from every donor. Preparation of the library involved 5' RACE. TCRdb names Illumina HiSeq 2500 as the instrument used. A second 7 to 11 cycle PCR used a sample-barcoded 5' primer and a J-beta primer mix. Each TCR beta cDNA molecule received a unique molecular identifier from a template-switch 5' adaptor carrying 12 random nucleotides. Each sample yielded at least 3 million CDR3-containing paired-end reads. First-strand cDNA synthesis was performed from all RNA using the Mint cDNA synthesis kit, with priming by a TRBC-specific oligonucleotide. After uracil-DNA glycosylase treatment, a first 18-cycle PCR used universal primers M1SS and BC2_uni_R on all cDNA. The original pipeline was this. For normalization, 1 million high-quality reads were randomly selected from each sample, with every read carrying a distinct molecular identifier. Instead of being binned into consensus sequences, reads that shared molecular identifiers were thrown out. MiTCR, with a Q25 quality threshold and the strictest error-elimination algorithm, was used for CDR3 identification, clonotype clustering and error correction. A nonparametric unseen species model with Euler transformation was used to estimate a lower bound on total TCR beta diversity. Using fastp at Q25 and MiXCR, TCRdb reprocessed the public reads and kept productive beta chains. Each entry is one CDR3 protein sequence, shown with its most common DNA and genes. TCRdb's processing, not the study's, gives the V and J calls here. The sample table contains approximately 850,000 distinct CDR3 sequences; only one count was recorded for 58% of them. Around 20% of the sample comes from the top ten.

Material: blood. This receptor was identified in a man in his thirties or forties in good health. The chain is made from TRBV3-1 and TRBJ2-7; the D call is possibly TRBD1 or TRBD2, each sharing 5 bases. The DNA reads as follows: TGTGCCAGCAGCCAAGGAGGTTCGGGGCTCTCCTACGAGCAGTACTTC. Its amino acids are CASSQGGSGLSYEQYF.